A single sample gave rise to the 12 T cell receptor beta chains below, sequenced in a study of T cells in Graves' hyperthyroidism and ophthalmopathy. Amplified regions were TCR beta CDR3 sequences from RNA transcripts. With the HTBI primer set, the TCR CDR3 went through a first round of RT-PCR. TCRdb re-called the multiplex PCR reads through MiXCR, storing one row per CDR3 protein. The sample has more than 550,000 distinct CDR3 sequences, roughly a sixth seen once. The source material was blood. The source of these receptors is a woman aged 50 to 60 with Graves' hyperthyroidism that later progressed to Graves' ophthalmopathy.

This chain uses TRBV3-1 with TRBJ1-1; D perhaps matches TRBD1 (6 bases). The ends were cut back, 5 bases at V and 5 bases at J, with 12 bases in the middle. CDR3 size: 13 residues. Germline assignment: CDR1 LGHDT and CDR2 YNNKEL (reference sequence). The CDR3 protein is CASSTNRETEAFF. The CDR3 DNA is TGTGCCAGCAGCACTAACAGGGAAACTGAAGCTTTCTTT.

At least ten counts were recorded for this clonotype. V is TRBV6-1 and J is TRBJ1-5; D is uncertain. Trimming left V 0 bases short and J 1 base short, with 7 bases between. Per germline, CDR1 MNHNS and CDR2 SASEGT. The CDR3 totals 15 residues. The CDR3 loop is CASSEALGSNQPQHF. CDR3 coding DNA: TGTGCCAGCAGTGAAGCCCTGGGGAGCAATCAGCCCCAGCATTTT.

This chain links TRBV5-6 with TRBJ2-3; no clear D gene. The CDR3 is 18 amino acids. Trimming stripped 1 base from V and 2 bases from J, with 20 bases between. The V gene's germline CDR1 is SGHDT and CDR2 YYEEEE. CDR3 region: CASSLLRASYRNTDTQYF. CDR3 nucleotides: TGTGCCAGCAGCTTGCTGCGCGCCTCTTATAGGAACACAGATACGCAGTATTTT. The complete variable domain, with remaining parts taken from reference TRBV5-6 and TRBJ2-3, reads DAGVTQSPTHLIKTRGQQVTLRCSPKSGHDTVSWYQQALGQGPQFIFQYYEEEERQRGNFPDRFSGHQFPNYSSELNVNALLLGDSALYLCASSLLRASYRNTDTQYFGPGTRLTVL.

The chain employs TRBV5-5 and TRBJ1-2; D gene uncertain. The V gene's germline CDR1 is SGHKS and CDR2 YYEKEE (reference sequence). The CDR3 loop spans 13 amino acids. V gave up 6 bases and J gave up 5 bases, with 14 bases separating them. Here the CDR3 reads CASIPDGRYGYTF. The DNA for the CDR3 is TGTGCCAGCATACCCGACGGTCGGTATGGCTACACCTTC.

This rearrangement joins TRBV27 to TRBJ1-2; TRBD1 aligns across 7 bases. The CDR3 totals 15 residues. The V segment lost 4 bases and the J segment 8 bases; nucleotides outside the gene matches: 13. Germline CDR1 reads MNHEY; CDR2 reads SMNVEV (reference sequence). CDR3 protein: CASSSEAGQPPGYTF. In nucleotides, the CDR3 is TGTGCCAGCAGTTCAGAAGCGGGACAGCCTCCCGGCTACACCTTC.

The chain combines TRBV5-1 with TRBJ2-3; 8 nucleotides align to TRBD2. The ends lost 2 bases at V and 5 bases at J; junction bases unmatched: 10. CDR3 length equals 16 residues. CDR1 and CDR2 (germline): SGHRS, YFSETQ. DNA of the CDR3: TGCGCCAGCAGCTTTTCCCCCGGGGGGGCCGGAGATACGCAGTATTTT. Encoded protein: CASSFSPGGAGDTQYF.

This clonotype occurred many times. The V and J genes are TRBV30 and TRBJ2-1; D unresolved. Trimming removed 4 bases from V and 0 bases from J, with 10 bases in between. The V gene's germline CDR1 is GTSNPN and CDR2 SVGIG (reference sequence). The CDR3 is made up of 14 amino acids. The CDR3 protein is CAWTLGVSYNEQFF. CDR3 bases: TGTGCCTGGACTCTGGGTGTCTCCTACAATGAGCAGTTCTTC.

This clonotype was observed many times. V usage is TRBV5-1 and J usage is TRBJ2-1; possibly TRBD1 or TRBD2 for D (7 bases each). Deletions cut 5 bases from V and 4 bases from J, with 19 bases between. The CDR3 consists of 16 residues. Germline CDR1 is SGHRS and CDR2 is YFSETQ. The CDR3 coding sequence is TGCGCCAGCAGACTACGACAGGGAGGGGGATACAATGAGCAGTTCTTC. This sequence encodes CASRLRQGGGYNEQFF.

This clonotype was found many times. V and J are TRBV11-2 and TRBJ2-3; 7 nucleotides agree with TRBD1. The germline V gene has CDR1 SGHAT and CDR2 FQNNGV. There are 16 residues in the CDR3. Trimming took 4 bases from V and 6 from J; bases not matched to a gene: 13. The CDR3 loop reads CASSSTRDRGSDTQYF. The CDR3 DNA is TGTGCCAGCAGCTCCACTCGGGACAGAGGGTCCGATACGCAGTATTTT.

A single count supports this clonotype. The rearrangement links TRBV2 to TRBJ2-2, with 8 bases identical to TRBD2. Germline loops: CDR1 SNHLY, CDR2 FYNNEI. CDR3 length equals 18 residues. J gave up 6 bases and V 2 bases, and 14 bases lay outside the gene matches. CDR3 amino acids: CASSEPGLGGEYSGELFF. The CDR3 nucleotides read TGTGCCAGCAGTGAACCGGGACTAGGGGGGGAGTACTCCGGGGAGCTGTTTTTT.

This clonotype was counted ten times or more. The chain couples TRBV6-2 or TRBV6-3 to TRBJ2-5, with TRBD2 matching 11 bases. Germline CDR1 and CDR2: MNHEY and SVGEGT. The length of the CDR3 is 16 residues. V was clipped by 5 bases and J by 5 bases; unmatched bases: 10. The CDR3 is CASSRLSGTSGETQYF. In nucleotides, the CDR3 is TGTGCCAGCAGTCGGCTTTCCGGGACTAGCGGCGAGACCCAGTACTTC.

There are many counts of this clonotype. The chain has TRBV2 and TRBJ2-5; unclear D gene. CDR1 and CDR2 from the germline V gene are SNHLY and FYNNEI. The CDR3 is made up of 10 amino acids. V was clipped by 7 bases and J by 5 bases, with 5 bases between them. The CDR3 bases are TGTGCCAGCATGGGGGAGACCCAGTACTTC. This codes for CASMGETQYF.